This T cell receptor beta chain came from a study of neurological immune-mediated disorders. Study outcomes and limitations: No CDR3 amino acid sequences recurred among expanded clones across subjects, suggesting private repertoires in all groups. HTLV-1-associated myelopathy displayed the greatest TCR clonal expansion, and multiple sclerosis exhibited the smallest, lower than that of healthy controls.

It was by 5'RACE with 10-nucleotide random UMIs that the cDNA was made. Over 200 million TCR-beta sequences from 15-18 subjects were obtained in each sequencing run. Each CDR3 protein gets one entry after TCRdb re-called the 5' RACE reads with MiXCR. The sample yields approximately 60,000 distinct CDR3 sequences, around 3.5% seen once. This clonotype was recorded at least ten times. Its specificity is unknown. The CDR3 sequence is 13 residues long. CDR1 is SQVTM, CDR2 ANQGSEA, per germline. V was clipped by 7 bases and J by 3 bases; unmatched bases: 9. Specimen: PBMCs. The chain carries TRBV29-1 and TRBJ2-7, with TRBD1 identical over 7 bases. The sequence came from a woman aged 25 to 39 with multiple sclerosis. The CDR3 spells CSDVTGCRYEQYF. For the CDR3, the DNA is TGCAGCGATGTGACAGGGTGCCGCTACGAGCAGTACTTC.